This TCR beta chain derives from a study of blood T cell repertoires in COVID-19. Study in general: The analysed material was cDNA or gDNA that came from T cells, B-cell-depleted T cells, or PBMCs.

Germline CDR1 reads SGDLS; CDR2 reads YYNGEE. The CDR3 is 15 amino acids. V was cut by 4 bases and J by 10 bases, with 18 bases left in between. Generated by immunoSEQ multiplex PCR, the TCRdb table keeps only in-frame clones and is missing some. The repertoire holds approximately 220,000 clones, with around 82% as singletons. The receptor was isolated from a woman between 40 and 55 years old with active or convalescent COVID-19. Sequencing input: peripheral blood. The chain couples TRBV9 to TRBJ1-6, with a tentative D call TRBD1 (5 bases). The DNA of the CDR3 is TGTGCCAGCAGCCCCCGGGGGAGGGGCGAATCACCCCTCCACTTT. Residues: CASSPRGRGESPLHF.